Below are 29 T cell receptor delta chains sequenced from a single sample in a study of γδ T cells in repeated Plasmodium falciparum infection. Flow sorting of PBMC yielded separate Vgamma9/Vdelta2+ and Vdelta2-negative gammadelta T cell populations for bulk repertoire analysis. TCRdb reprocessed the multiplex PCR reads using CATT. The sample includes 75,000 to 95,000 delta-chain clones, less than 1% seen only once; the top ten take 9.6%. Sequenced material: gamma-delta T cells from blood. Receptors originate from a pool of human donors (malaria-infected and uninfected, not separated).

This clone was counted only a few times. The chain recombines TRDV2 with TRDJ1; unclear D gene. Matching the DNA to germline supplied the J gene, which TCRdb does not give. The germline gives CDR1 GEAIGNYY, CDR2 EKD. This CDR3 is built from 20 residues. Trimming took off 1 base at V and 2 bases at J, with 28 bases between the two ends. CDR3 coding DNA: TGTGCCTGTGACACGGCTCGGGTTCCGGGTTATATTTCCCTGACCGATAAACTCATCTTT. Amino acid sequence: CACDTARVPGYISLTDKLIF.

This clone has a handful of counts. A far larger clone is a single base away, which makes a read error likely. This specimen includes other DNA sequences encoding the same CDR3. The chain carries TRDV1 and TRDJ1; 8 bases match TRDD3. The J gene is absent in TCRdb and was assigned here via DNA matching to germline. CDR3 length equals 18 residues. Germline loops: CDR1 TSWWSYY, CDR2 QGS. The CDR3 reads CALGELLLGVRYTDKLIF. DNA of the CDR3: TGTGCTCTTGGGGAACTCTTACTGGGGGTCAGGTACACCGACAAACTCATCTTT.

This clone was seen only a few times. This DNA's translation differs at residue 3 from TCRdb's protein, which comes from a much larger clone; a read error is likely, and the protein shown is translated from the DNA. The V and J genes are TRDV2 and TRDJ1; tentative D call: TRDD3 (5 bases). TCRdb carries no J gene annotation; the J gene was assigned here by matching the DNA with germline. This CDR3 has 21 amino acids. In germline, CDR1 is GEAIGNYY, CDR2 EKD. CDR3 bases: TGTGCCCGTGACACATATCGGGAAGAAGAGGATATCCGGGGGTACACCGATAAACTCATCTTT. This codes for CARDTYREEEDIRGYTDKLIF.

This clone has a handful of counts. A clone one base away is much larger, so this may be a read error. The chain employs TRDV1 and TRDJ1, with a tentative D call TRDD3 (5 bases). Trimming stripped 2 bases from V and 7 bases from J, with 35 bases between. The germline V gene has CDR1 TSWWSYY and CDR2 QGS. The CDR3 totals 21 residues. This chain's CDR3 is CALGEIRRIWAQLNQDGKLIF. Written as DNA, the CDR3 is TGTGCTCTTGGGGAAATTCGACGAATCTGGGCACAACTAAACCAGGACGGTAAACTCATCTTT.

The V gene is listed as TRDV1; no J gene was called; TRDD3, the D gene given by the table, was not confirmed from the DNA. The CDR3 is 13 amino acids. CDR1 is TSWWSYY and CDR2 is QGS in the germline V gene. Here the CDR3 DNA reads TGTGCTCTTGGGGAACGGGGGAAATCTACGCTTTTCTTC. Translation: CALGERGKSTLFF.

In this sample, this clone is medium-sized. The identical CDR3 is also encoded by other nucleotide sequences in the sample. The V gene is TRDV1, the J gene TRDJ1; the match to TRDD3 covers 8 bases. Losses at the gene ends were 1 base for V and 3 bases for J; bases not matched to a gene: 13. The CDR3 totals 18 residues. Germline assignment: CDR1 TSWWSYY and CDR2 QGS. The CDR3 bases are TGTGCTCTTGGGGAACCTTTAAGGGATACGTGGCAGGCCGATAAACTCATCTTT. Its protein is CALGEPLRDTWQADKLIF.

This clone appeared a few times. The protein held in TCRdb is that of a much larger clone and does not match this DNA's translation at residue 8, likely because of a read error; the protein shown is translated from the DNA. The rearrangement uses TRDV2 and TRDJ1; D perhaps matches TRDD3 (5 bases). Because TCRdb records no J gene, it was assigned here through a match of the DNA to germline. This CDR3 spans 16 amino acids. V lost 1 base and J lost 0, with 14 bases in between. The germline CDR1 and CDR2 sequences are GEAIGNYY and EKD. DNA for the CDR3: TGTGCCTGTGACACACTCTGGGAGCCACACACCGATAAACTCATCTTT. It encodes CACDTLWEPHTDKLIF.

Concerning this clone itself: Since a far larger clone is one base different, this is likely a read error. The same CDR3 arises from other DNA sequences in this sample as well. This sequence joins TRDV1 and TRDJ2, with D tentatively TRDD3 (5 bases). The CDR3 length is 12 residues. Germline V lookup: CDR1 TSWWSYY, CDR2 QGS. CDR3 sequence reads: CALAAGTAQLFF. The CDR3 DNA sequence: TGTGCTCTCGCCGCGGGGACAGCTCAACTCTTCTTT.

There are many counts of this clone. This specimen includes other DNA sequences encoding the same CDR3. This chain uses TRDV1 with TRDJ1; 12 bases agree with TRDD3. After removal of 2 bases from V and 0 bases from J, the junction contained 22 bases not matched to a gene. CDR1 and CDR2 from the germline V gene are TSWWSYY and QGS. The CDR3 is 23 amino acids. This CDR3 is CALGENSMTGGYQRTQYTDKLIF. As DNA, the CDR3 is TGTGCTCTTGGGGAAAATTCCATGACTGGGGGATACCAGAGAACTCAGTACACCGATAAACTCATCTTT.

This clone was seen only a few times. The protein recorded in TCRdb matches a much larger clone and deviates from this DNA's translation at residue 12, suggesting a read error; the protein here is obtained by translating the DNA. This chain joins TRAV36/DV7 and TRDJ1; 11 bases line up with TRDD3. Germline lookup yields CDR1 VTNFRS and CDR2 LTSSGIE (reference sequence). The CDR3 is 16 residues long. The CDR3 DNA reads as TGTGCTGTGTCCAATACTGGGGGATATTACACCGTTAAACTCATCTTT. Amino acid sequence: CAVSNTGGYYTVKLIF.

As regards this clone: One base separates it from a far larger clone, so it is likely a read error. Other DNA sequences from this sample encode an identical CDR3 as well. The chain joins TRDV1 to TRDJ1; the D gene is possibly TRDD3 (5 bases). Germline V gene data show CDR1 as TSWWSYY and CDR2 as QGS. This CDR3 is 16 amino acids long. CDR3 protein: CALGELGIEYTDKLIF. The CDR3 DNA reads TGTGCTCTTGGGGAACTAGGGATTGAGTACACCGATAAACTCATATTT.

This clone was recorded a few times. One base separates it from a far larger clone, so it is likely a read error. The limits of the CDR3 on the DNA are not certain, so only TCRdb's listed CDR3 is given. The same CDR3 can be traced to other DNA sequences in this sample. This CDR3 is CALGDSTAWGIGASYTDKLIF. With the J gene uncalled, the V gene is TRDV1; TRDD3 is taken as the D call from the table, unchecked against the DNA. 21 amino acids form the CDR3, both terminal residues included. Germline values: CDR1 TSWWSYY, CDR2 QGS.

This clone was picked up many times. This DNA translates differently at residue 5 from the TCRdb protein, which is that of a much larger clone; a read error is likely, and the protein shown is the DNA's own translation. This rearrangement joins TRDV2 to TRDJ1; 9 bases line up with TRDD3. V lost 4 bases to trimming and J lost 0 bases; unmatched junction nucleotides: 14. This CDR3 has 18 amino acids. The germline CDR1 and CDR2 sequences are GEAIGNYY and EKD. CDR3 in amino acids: CACEELGESATHTDKLIF. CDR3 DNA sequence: TGTGCCTGTGAGGAACTGGGGGAATCTGCAACCCACACCGATAAACTCATCTTT.

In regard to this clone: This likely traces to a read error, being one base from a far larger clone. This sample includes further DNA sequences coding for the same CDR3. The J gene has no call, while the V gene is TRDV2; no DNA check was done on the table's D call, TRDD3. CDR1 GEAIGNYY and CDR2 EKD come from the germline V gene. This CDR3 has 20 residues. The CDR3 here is CACDSVNDWGIPNYTDKLIF. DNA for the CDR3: TGTGCCTGTGACTCCGTCAATGACTGGGGGATACCTAACTACACCGATAAACTCATCTTC.

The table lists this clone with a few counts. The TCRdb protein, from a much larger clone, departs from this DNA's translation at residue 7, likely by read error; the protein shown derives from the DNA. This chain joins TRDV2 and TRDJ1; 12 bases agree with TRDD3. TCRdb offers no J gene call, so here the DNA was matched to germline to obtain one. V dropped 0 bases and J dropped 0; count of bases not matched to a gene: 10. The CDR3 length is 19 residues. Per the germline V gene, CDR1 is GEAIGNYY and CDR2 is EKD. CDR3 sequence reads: CACDTVTLGDTHHTDKLIF. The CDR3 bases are TGTGCCTGTGACACCGTGACCCTGGGGGATACGCATCACACCGATAAACTCATCTTT.

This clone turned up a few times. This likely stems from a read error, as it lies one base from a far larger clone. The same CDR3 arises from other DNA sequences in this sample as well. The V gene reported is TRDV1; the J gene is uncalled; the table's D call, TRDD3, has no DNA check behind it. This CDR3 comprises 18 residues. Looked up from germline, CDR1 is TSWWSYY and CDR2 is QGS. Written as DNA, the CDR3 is TGTGCTCTTGGGGGCACCTTCCCCACTTGGGTCCTAGTGGATAAGCTCATCTTT. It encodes CALGGTFPTWVLVDKLIF.

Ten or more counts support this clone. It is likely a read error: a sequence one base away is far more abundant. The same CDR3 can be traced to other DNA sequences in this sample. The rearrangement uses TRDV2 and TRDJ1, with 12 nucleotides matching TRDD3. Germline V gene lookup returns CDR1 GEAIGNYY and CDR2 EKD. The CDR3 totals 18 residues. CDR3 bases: TGTGCCTGCGACACCGGGCTACTGGGGGATACCCACACCGATAAACTCATCTTT. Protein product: CACDTGLLGDTHTDKLIF.

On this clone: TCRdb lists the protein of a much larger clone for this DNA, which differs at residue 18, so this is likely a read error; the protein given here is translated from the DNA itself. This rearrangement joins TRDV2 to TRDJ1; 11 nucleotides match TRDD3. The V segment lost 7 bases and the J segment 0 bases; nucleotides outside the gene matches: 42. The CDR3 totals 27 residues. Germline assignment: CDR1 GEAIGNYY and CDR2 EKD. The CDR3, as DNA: TGTGCCTGCAGAAAGAGGGTTCAGCCGGACTCTCTTTCTGGGGGATACCCGAGTCCCCCTAACACCGATAAACTCATCTTT. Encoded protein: CACRKRVQPDSLSGGYPSPPNTDKLIF.

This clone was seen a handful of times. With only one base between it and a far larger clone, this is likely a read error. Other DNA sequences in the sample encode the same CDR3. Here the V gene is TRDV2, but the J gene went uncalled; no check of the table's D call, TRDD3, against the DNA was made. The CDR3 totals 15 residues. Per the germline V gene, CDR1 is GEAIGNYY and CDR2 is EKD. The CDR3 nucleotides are TGTGCCTGTGACACAGGGGCTGGCTACACCGATAAACTCATCTTC. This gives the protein CACDTGAGYTDKLIF.

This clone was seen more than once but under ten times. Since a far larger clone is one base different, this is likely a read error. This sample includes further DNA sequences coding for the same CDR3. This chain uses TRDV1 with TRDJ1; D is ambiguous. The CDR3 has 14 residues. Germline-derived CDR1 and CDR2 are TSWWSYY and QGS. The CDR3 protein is CALSFPGVTDKLIF. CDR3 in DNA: TGTGCTCTTTCTTTCCCGGGTGTAACCGATAAACTCATCTTC.

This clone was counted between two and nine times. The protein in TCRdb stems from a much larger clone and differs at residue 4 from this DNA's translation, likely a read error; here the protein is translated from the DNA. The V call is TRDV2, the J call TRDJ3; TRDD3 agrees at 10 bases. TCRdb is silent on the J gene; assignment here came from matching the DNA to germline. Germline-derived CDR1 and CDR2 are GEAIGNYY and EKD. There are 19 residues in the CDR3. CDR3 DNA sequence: TGTGCCTGTGGCACCGTACTGGGGGATGCCTCCTGGGACACCCGACAGATGTTTTTC. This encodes CACGTVLGDASWDTRQMFF.

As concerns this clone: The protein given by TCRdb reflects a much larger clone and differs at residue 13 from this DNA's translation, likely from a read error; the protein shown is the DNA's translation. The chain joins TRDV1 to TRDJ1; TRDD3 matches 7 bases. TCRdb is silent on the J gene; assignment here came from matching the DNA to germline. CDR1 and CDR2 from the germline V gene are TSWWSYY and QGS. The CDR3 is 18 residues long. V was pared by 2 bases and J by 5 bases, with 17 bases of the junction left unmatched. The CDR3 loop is CALGEYKPGGSGGDKLIF. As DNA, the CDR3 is TGTGCTCTTGGGGAATACAAACCGGGGGGATCTGGCGGAGATAAACTCATCTTT.

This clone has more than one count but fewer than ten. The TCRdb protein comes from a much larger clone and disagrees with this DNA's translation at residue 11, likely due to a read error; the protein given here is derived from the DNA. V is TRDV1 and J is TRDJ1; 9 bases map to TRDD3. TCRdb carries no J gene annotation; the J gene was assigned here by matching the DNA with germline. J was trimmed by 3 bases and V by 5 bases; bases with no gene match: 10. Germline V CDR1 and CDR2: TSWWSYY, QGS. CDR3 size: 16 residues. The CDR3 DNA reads TGTGCTCTTGGGTCCTACTGGGGGACTTTTGCCGATAAACTCATCTTT. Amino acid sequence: CALGSYWGTFADKLIF.

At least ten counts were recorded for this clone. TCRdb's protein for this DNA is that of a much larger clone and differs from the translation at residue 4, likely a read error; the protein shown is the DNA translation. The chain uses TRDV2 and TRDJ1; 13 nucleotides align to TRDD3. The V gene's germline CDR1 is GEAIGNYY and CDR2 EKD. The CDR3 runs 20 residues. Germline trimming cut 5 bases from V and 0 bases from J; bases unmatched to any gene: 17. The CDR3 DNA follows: TGTGCCTGTGGCACACCCTTTACTGGGGGATACGAAGGATACACCGATAAACTCATCTTT. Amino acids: CACGTPFTGGYEGYTDKLIF.

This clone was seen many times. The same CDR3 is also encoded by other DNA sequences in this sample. CDR3: CALGEPLPPTGWGDSWCDKLIF. Here the CDR3 DNA reads TGTGCTCTTGGGGAACCCCTCCCTCCTACGGGTTGGGGGGACTCTTGGTGCGATAAACTCATCTTT. This chain links TRDV1 with TRDJ1; the D call may be TRDD2 or TRDD3 (6 bases each). V was clipped by 1 base and J by 4 bases, with 34 bases between them. The CDR3 consists of 22 residues. Per the germline V gene, CDR1 is TSWWSYY and CDR2 is QGS.

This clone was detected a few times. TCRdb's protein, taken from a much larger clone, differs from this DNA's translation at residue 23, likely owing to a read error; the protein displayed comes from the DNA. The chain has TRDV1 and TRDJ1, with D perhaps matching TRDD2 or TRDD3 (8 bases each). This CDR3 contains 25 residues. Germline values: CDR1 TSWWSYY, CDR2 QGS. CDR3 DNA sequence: TGTGCTCTTGGGGAAGGGGACTTCCTACGTGACCCCTGGGGGAAGTCGACCCGAGGCACCGATAAACCCATCTTT. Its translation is CALGEGDFLRDPWGKSTRGTDKPIF.

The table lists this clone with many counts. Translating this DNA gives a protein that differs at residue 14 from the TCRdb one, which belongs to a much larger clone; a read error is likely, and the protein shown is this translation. Written as DNA, the CDR3 is TGTGCCGGCAGACAATTACTGGGGGGGACTAACACCGATAGACTCATCTTT. Its translation is CAGRQLLGGTNTDRLIF. The J gene is TRDJ1, the V gene TRDV2, with 8 bases lining up with TRDD3. This CDR3 has 17 amino acids. In germline, CDR1 is GEAIGNYY, CDR2 EKD.

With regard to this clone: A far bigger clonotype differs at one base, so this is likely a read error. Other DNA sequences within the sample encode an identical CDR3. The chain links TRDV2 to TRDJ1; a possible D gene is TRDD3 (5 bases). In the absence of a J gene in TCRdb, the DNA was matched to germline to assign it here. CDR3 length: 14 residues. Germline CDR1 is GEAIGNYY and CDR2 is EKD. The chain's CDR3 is CACDTVTGNDKLIF. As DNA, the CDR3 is TGTGCTTGTGACACCGTAACGGGGAACGATAAACTCATCTTT.

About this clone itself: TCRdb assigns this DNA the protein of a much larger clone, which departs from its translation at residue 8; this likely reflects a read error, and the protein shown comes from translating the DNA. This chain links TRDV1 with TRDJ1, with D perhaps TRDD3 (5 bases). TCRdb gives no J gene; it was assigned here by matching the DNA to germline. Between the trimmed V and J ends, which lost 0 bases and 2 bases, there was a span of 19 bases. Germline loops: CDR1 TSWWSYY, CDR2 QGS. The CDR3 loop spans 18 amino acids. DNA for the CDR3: TGTGCTCTTGGGGAACTAATCACCACGGGGAAGAAGACCGATAAACTCATCTTT. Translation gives CALGELITTGKKTDKLIF.